The 29 T cell receptor beta chains below all came from one sample that was sequenced in a study of technical replicates of blood from a few donors. Sequencing was performed with immunoSEQ multiplex PCR; in TCRdb, only in-frame clones are kept and a portion is missing. Counted here are 65,000 to 90,000 clones, 93% occurring once; the ten biggest clones make up about 0.23%. The sample taken for sequencing was T cells isolated from PBMCs. These receptors were collected from a human donor in good health.

The rearrangement uses TRBV7-5 and TRBJ2-1; the D call of TRBD2 is as the table states it, not checked on the DNA. TRBV7-5 is termed a pseudogene. The CDR3 is 17 amino acids. DNA of the CDR3: TGTGTCAGAAGCAGATTGACTAGCGGGAGCTCCTACAATGAGCAGTTCTTC. It translates to CVRSRLTSGSSYNEQFF.

The chain uses TRBV6-1 and TRBJ2-1; unclear D gene. V lost 7 bases and J lost 7, with 14 bases in between. Germline CDR1 reads MNHNS; CDR2 reads SASEGT. The length of the CDR3 is 13 residues. This CDR3 is CASKGGPQNEQFF. Written as DNA, the CDR3 is TGTGCCAGCAAAGGTGGGCCGCAAAATGAGCAGTTCTTC.

The V and J genes are TRBV6-5 and TRBJ1-1, with D possibly TRBD1 on 6 matching bases. The germline gives CDR1 MNHEY, CDR2 SVGAGI. The V and J ends lost 2 bases and 3 bases respectively, with 10 bases between them. This CDR3 has 14 amino acids. The CDR3 DNA is TGTGCCAGCAGTTACGGACAGTATTACACTGAAGCTTTCTTT. Translation: CASSYGQYYTEAFF.

The table lists this clone with a count of one. The rearrangement links TRBV30 to TRBJ1-6; TRBD1 agrees at 7 bases. V trimming: 5 bases; J trimming: 2 bases; junction bases outside the gene matches: 6. The CDR3 loop spans 15 amino acids. The germline gives CDR1 GTSNPN, CDR2 SVGIG (reference sequence). This CDR3 is CAWRGGQTYNSPLHF. In DNA, the CDR3 is TGTGCCTGGCGAGGGGGCCAGACCTATAATTCACCCCTCCACTTT.

The V and J genes are TRBV5-6 and TRBJ2-2; 7 bases map to TRBD2. Germline V gives CDR1 SGHDT, CDR2 YYEEEE. V trimming: 9 bases; J trimming: 5 bases; junction bases outside the gene matches: 16. The CDR3 contains 16 residues. This CDR3 is CAMQTSSGGRTGELFF. DNA for the CDR3: TGTGCCATGCAAACTTCTTCGGGGGGTCGGACCGGGGAGCTGTTTTTT.

The chain carries TRBV9 and TRBJ2-3, with 7 positions matching TRBD2. The CDR3 totals 15 residues. Per germline, CDR1 SGDLS and CDR2 YYNGEE. Losses at the gene ends were 2 bases for V and 0 bases for J; bases not matched to a gene: 3. This chain's CDR3 is CASSVLTSSTDTQYF. The CDR3 DNA reads TGTGCCAGCAGCGTCTTGACTAGCAGCACAGATACGCAGTATTTT.

The rearrangement links TRBV29-1 to TRBJ1-5; no clear D. The V end was cut by 0 bases, the J end by 13 bases, with 19 bases between. CDR1 is SQVTM, CDR2 ANQGSEA, per germline. The CDR3 has 14 amino acids. Here the CDR3 DNA reads TGCAGCGTTGAAGAAGGCCCCGCGGGAGTTTCTCAGCATTTT. Protein: CSVEEGPAGVSQHF.

The V gene is TRBV2, the J gene TRBJ1-2; D remains unclear. The V end was cut by 1 base, the J end by 3 bases, with 9 bases between. Germline V gives CDR1 SNHLY, CDR2 FYNNEI. The CDR3 covers 14 residues. CDR3 residues: CASSEGGSYYGYTF. CDR3 DNA sequence: TGTGCCAGCAGTGAAGGAGGCAGCTACTATGGCTACACCTTC. The full variable domain, completed using reference TRBV2 and TRBJ1-2, is EPEVTQTPSHQVTQMGQEVILRCVPISNHLYFYWYRQILGQKVEFLVSFYNNEISEKSEIFDDQFSVERPDGSNFTLKIRSTKLEDSAMYFCASSEGGSYYGYTFGSGTRLTVV.

This chain links TRBV5-1 with TRBJ2-1, with 7 bases identical to TRBD1. The germline CDR1 and CDR2 sequences are SGHRS and YFSETQ. The CDR3 contains 14 residues. The trim removed 4 bases at V and 6 bases at J, leaving 7 bases unmatched. The CDR3 bases are TGCGCCAGCAGCAGACTAACAGGGGTCAATGAGCAGTTCTTC. Translated, it gives CASSRLTGVNEQFF.

V gene TRBV5-1 combines with J gene TRBJ2-5, with 7 bases lining up with TRBD1. The CDR3 totals 15 residues. J gave up 5 bases and V 5 bases, and 12 bases lay outside the gene matches. Germline loops: CDR1 SGHRS, CDR2 YFSETQ. CDR3 nucleotides: TGCGCCAGCAGTAGGGGGCTTGACCTCGGGGAGACCCAGTACTTC. This translates into CASSRGLDLGETQYF. Filled out from reference TRBV5-1 and TRBJ2-5, the complete variable domain reads KAGVTQTPRYLIKTRGQQVTLSCSPISGHRSVSWYQQTPGQGLQFLFEYFSETQRNKGNFPGRFSGRQFSNSRSEMNVSTLELGDSALYLCASSRGLDLGETQYFGPGTRLLVL.

The V gene is TRBV5-1, the J gene TRBJ2-7; 7 bases are shared with TRBD1. The CDR3 is 14 amino acids. V dropped 0 bases and J dropped 1; count of bases not matched to a gene: 1. CDR1 and CDR2 from the germline V gene are SGHRS and YFSETQ. The CDR3 DNA follows: TGCGCCAGCAGCTTGGGGGGACAGTCCTACGAGCAGTACTTC. This gives the protein CASSLGGQSYEQYF.

The V and J genes are TRBV10-2 and TRBJ1-2; D is unclear. The CDR3 extends over 12 amino acids. The germline V gene encodes CDR1 WSHSY and CDR2 SAAADI. The V gene lost 4 bases and the J gene lost 7 bases, with 10 bases spanning the gap. In nucleotides, the CDR3 is TGCGCCAGCAGTGCGATGGAGGGTGGCTACACCTTC. It translates to CASSAMEGGYTF.

The V and J genes are TRBV28 and TRBJ1-5; D uncertain. With 3 bases removed from V and 0 bases from J, the gap between germline ends came to 9 bases. There are 15 residues in the CDR3. Germline V gene sequence: CDR1 MDHEN, CDR2 SYDVKM. DNA for the CDR3: TGTGCCAGCAGTTTCCCCGGGTATAGCAATCAGCCCCAGCATTTT. Protein: CASSFPGYSNQPQHF.

The chain joins TRBV15 to TRBJ2-7; D may be TRBD1 (6 bases). V was shortened by 0 bases and J by 3 bases, with 12 bases between the two germline ends. The CDR3 contains 15 residues. CDR1 and CDR2 (germline): LNHNV, YYDKDF (reference sequence). The CDR3 DNA reads as TGTGCCACCAGCAGAGATCGGGGACACAACTACGAGCAGTACTTC. Its translation is CATSRDRGHNYEQYF. The variable domain in full, completed from reference TRBV15 and TRBJ2-7, reads DAMVIQNPRYQVTQFGKPVTLSCSQTLNHNVMYWYQQKSSQAPKLLFHYYDKDFNNEADTPDNFQSRRPNTSFCFLDIRSPGLGDTAMYLCATSRDRGHNYEQYFGPGTRLTVT.

The chain joins TRBV29-1 to TRBJ2-2; 8 positions agree with TRBD2. With 6 bases clipped from V and 5 bases from J, the junction kept 5 bases outside the gene matches. The V gene's germline CDR1 is SQVTM and CDR2 ANQGSEA. The CDR3 contains 13 residues. The DNA of the CDR3 is TGCAGCGTACGGGAGGGCCTAACCGGGGAGCTGTTTTTT. Its translation is CSVREGLTGELFF.

CDR3 coding DNA: TGCGCCAGCAGCCCGACCCCCAGCAGGGACACTGAAGCTTTCTTT. Amino acid sequence: CASSPTPSRDTEAFF. The chain combines TRBV5-1 with TRBJ1-1, with D maybe TRBD1 (5 bases). The CDR3 loop spans 15 amino acids. Germline loops: CDR1 SGHRS, CDR2 YFSETQ. The V gene lost 4 bases and the J gene lost 3 bases, with 16 bases spanning the gap.

J is TRBJ2-7 and V is TRBV27, with D possibly being TRBD1 (6 bases). The germline V gene encodes CDR1 MNHEY and CDR2 SMNVEV (reference sequence). The CDR3 runs to 16 residues. V lost 3 bases, J lost 2 bases, and 17 bases lay in between. CDR3 DNA: TGTGCCAGCAGTTTTCATGTGGACAGCCGTACCTACGAGCAGTACTTC. Translation: CASSFHVDSRTYEQYF.

The gene calls are TRBV6-5 and TRBJ2-3; TRBD2 aligns across 7 bases. The junction had 9 bases not matched to a gene; V was cut back by 4 bases and J by 2 bases. Per the germline V gene, CDR1 is MNHEY and CDR2 is SVGAGI. The CDR3 length is 16 residues. In DNA, the CDR3 is TGTGCCAGCAGTTTAGGAGCGGGGTTCTACACAGATACGCAGTATTTT. This codes for CASSLGAGFYTDTQYF.

The chain employs TRBV5-6 and TRBJ2-3, with 8 bases identical to TRBD1. The CDR3 is 16 amino acids. Germline CDR1 and CDR2: SGHDT and YYEEEE. J lost 4 bases, V lost 5 bases, and 12 bases had no gene match. The CDR3 region is CASSPWTGFEADTQYF. In DNA, the CDR3 is TGTGCCAGCAGTCCCTGGACAGGGTTTGAAGCAGATACGCAGTATTTT.

The genes are TRBV5-4 and TRBJ2-6; TRBD1 matches at 10 bases. Losses at the gene ends were 4 bases for V and 0 bases for J; bases not matched to a gene: 7. The length of the CDR3 is 18 residues. Germline V gene sequence: CDR1 SGHNT, CDR2 YYREEE (reference sequence). The CDR3 spells CASSVRDRGTSGANVLTF. The CDR3 DNA is TGTGCCAGCAGCGTCCGGGACAGGGGAACCTCTGGGGCCAACGTCCTGACTTTC.

This clone was detected once. The J gene is TRBJ1-1, the V gene TRBV30; D not certain. Germline V gene data show CDR1 as GTSNPN and CDR2 as SVGIG (reference sequence). V was trimmed by 2 bases and J by 7 bases, leaving 14 bases between them. The CDR3 sequence is 13 residues long. In DNA, the CDR3 is TGTGCCTGGAGTATCCTCGGCCGGGATGAAGCTTTCTTT. It is translated as CAWSILGRDEAFF.

The chain employs TRBV4-2 and TRBJ2-4; TRBD1 agrees at 9 bases. CDR3 length equals 15 residues. The V segment lost 0 bases and the J segment 9 bases; nucleotides outside the gene matches: 6. In germline, CDR1 is LGHNA, CDR2 YNFKEQ. CDR3 sequence reads: CASSQEGQGKGIQYF. DNA for the CDR3: TGTGCCAGCAGCCAAGAAGGACAGGGGAAGGGCATTCAGTACTTC.

The J gene is TRBJ2-7, the V gene TRBV5-1, with D maybe TRBD1 (5 bases). The V gene's germline CDR1 is SGHRS and CDR2 YFSETQ. The CDR3 spans 16 residues. Trimming took off 0 bases at V and 6 bases at J, with 19 bases between the two ends. CDR3 sequence (DNA): TGCGCCAGCAGCTTGGCTCAGGCTGGTATGGGGCGCGAGCAGTACTTC. Translated: CASSLAQAGMGREQYF.

The chain couples TRBV27 to TRBJ2-1; no reliable D call. Trimming left V 5 bases short and J 3 bases short, with 2 bases between. This CDR3 has 11 amino acids. Per germline, CDR1 MNHEY and CDR2 SMNVEV (reference sequence). The CDR3 DNA sequence: TGTGCCAGCAGTCTCTACAATGAGCAGTTCTTC. It encodes CASSLYNEQFF.

The chain couples TRBV4-2 to TRBJ2-1, with TRBD2 identical over 10 bases. The trim removed 0 bases at V and 6 bases at J, leaving 8 bases unmatched. Per the germline V gene, CDR1 is LGHNA and CDR2 is YNFKEQ. CDR3 length: 17 amino acids. CDR3 coding DNA: TGTGCCAGCAGCCAAGAATTCGCTAGCGGGAGTGGCAATGAGCAGTTCTTC. As protein: CASSQEFASGSGNEQFF.

This clone showed up just once. This chain connects TRBV5-6 to TRBJ1-4, with D tentatively TRBD1 (5 bases). This CDR3 has 15 residues. The V end lost 4 bases, the J end lost 5 bases, and 15 bases lay between the germline ends. The germline V gene encodes CDR1 SGHDT and CDR2 YYEEEE. CDR3 sequence (DNA): TGTGCCAGCAGCCCTGGACCGGGGGGGAATGAAAAACTGTTTTTT. Its protein is CASSPGPGGNEKLFF.

The chain links TRBV9 to TRBJ1-1, with 10 bases matching TRBD1. Per the germline V gene, CDR1 is SGDLS and CDR2 is YYNGEE. V trimming: 3 bases; J trimming: 3 bases; junction bases outside the gene matches: 5. This CDR3 comprises 15 residues. CDR3 coding DNA: TGTGCCAGCAGCGGTGGACAGGGGGTCGACACTGAAGCTTTCTTT. This encodes CASSGGQGVDTEAFF.

The chain joins TRBV18 to TRBJ2-5; perhaps TRBD2 as D (6 bases). Trimming pared 2 bases from V and 0 bases from J, leaving 7 bases between. The CDR3 runs 14 residues. The germline V gene has CDR1 KGHSH and CDR2 LQKENI. The CDR3 is CASSPRDYQETQYF. The DNA of the CDR3 is TGTGCCAGCTCACCAAGGGACTACCAAGAGACCCAGTACTTC.

A remark on this clone: A junction end diverges from the germline sequence, so it may reflect a read error. This sequence joins TRBV6-1 and TRBJ2-5, with D unclear. The germline V gene encodes CDR1 MNHNS and CDR2 SASEGT. The CDR3 sequence is 11 residues long. In nucleotides, the CDR3 is TGTGCCAGCAGTGCCCGAGAGGCCCAGTACTTC. It codes for CASSAREAQYF.